This is a list of T cell receptor beta chains from one sample in a study of CD8 T cells in Susac syndrome. Via MiXCR, TCRdb re-called the immunoSEQ multiplex PCR reads, giving one row per CDR3 protein. The sample lists more than 150,000 distinct CDR3 sequences; over 85% were seen once. Sequenced sample: CD8+ T cells from PBMCs. The receptors originated from a human donor with multiple sclerosis. Both conserved end residues are part of each CDR3. Fields, in order: V gene, J gene, CDR3 protein.

v_gene: TRBV5-1
j_gene: TRBJ2-2
CDR3aa: CASSLKRGSSGELFF

v_gene: TRBV25-1
j_gene: TRBJ2-1
CDR3aa: CASSAPDRIHNEQFF

v_gene: TRBV29-1
j_gene: TRBJ2-2
CDR3aa: CSGTGSNTGELFF

v_gene: TRBV5-6
j_gene: TRBJ2-1
CDR3aa: CASSRTLNEQFF

v_gene: TRBV4-1
j_gene: TRBJ2-7
CDR3aa: CASSQGVPLGGRIYEQYF

v_gene: TRBV9
j_gene: TRBJ1-1
CDR3aa: CASSPRQGYGVSEAFF

v_gene: TRBV3-1
j_gene: TRBJ2-1
CDR3aa: CASSQAGGYYNEQFF

v_gene: TRBV27
j_gene: TRBJ2-7
CDR3aa: CASSGPGQRSFYEQYF

v_gene: TRBV29-1
j_gene: TRBJ2-2
CDR3aa: CSVEDGSLKNTGELFF

v_gene: TRBV7-9
j_gene: TRBJ2-7
CDR3aa: CASSGRTSGGYEQYF

v_gene: TRBV20-1
j_gene: TRBJ2-2
CDR3aa: CSARAASGAPGELFF

v_gene: TRBV18
j_gene: TRBJ2-7
CDR3aa: CASSPRSSPGTQRDYEQYF

v_gene: TRBV5-6
j_gene: TRBJ2-7
CDR3aa: CASSDSAGNPYEQYF

v_gene: TRBV29-1
j_gene: TRBJ1-1
CDR3aa: CSVRTGEAFF

v_gene: TRBV9
j_gene: TRBJ1-2
CDR3aa: CASSAGGHYGYTF

v_gene: TRBV5-6
j_gene: TRBJ2-3
CDR3aa: CASFLASSTDTQYF

v_gene: TRBV20-1
j_gene: TRBJ1-1
CDR3aa: CSARDRGQGYTEAFF

v_gene: TRBV4-1
j_gene: TRBJ1-5
CDR3aa: CASSQDGAGGTNQPQHF

v_gene: TRBV12-3/TRBV12-4
j_gene: TRBJ1-2
CDR3aa: CASSFGQGRRYGYTF

v_gene: TRBV20-1
j_gene: TRBJ2-5
CDR3aa: CSARGGLQETQYF

v_gene: TRBV24-1
j_gene: TRBJ1-2
CDR3aa: CATSAFPSASGHYGYTF

v_gene: TRBV7-3
j_gene: TRBJ2-1
CDR3aa: CASSRGTSGYNEQFF

v_gene: TRBV14
j_gene: TRBJ2-6
CDR3aa: CASSQRGSNVLTF

v_gene: TRBV6-5
j_gene: TRBJ1-1
CDR3aa: CASSYSGRDAFF

v_gene: TRBV25-1
j_gene: TRBJ1-2
CDR3aa: CASSDLGPYGYTF

v_gene: TRBV13
j_gene: TRBJ2-7
CDR3aa: CASSSGTQLSEQYF

v_gene: TRBV20-1
j_gene: TRBJ2-7
CDR3aa: CSARDRESYEQYF

v_gene: TRBV7-9
j_gene: TRBJ2-5
CDR3aa: CASSRDSTRTQYF

v_gene: TRBV2
j_gene: TRBJ2-2
CDR3aa: CASSEGFGVLNTGELFF

v_gene: TRBV12-3/TRBV12-4
j_gene: TRBJ2-3
CDR3aa: CASRPDRGPADTQYF

v_gene: TRBV30
j_gene: TRBJ1-2
CDR3aa: CAWSAYVQGSNRYGYTF

v_gene: TRBV28
j_gene: TRBJ2-4
CDR3aa: CASSLGQLAKNIQYF

v_gene: TRBV4-3
j_gene: TRBJ1-6
CDR3aa: CASSTTNRGVNSPLHF

v_gene: TRBV4-1
j_gene: TRBJ2-7
CDR3aa: CASSQESGSGDEQYF

v_gene: TRBV30
j_gene: TRBJ2-2
CDR3aa: CAWSLGSGELFF

v_gene: TRBV20-1
j_gene: TRBJ2-7
CDR3aa: CSARDRRTDYEQYF

v_gene: TRBV4-3
j_gene: TRBJ1-6
CDR3aa: CASSQDRAGGLNSPLHF

v_gene: TRBV13
j_gene: TRBJ2-7
CDR3aa: CASSIGRRQGPYEQYF

v_gene: TRBV9
j_gene: TRBJ1-3
CDR3aa: CASSHTLKQGTSGNTIYF

v_gene: TRBV7-9
j_gene: TRBJ1-1
CDR3aa: CASRRWGQTLSEAFF

v_gene: TRBV4-1
j_gene: TRBJ2-5
CDR3aa: CASSQDEYTREPRETQYF

v_gene: TRBV20-1
j_gene: TRBJ2-5
CDR3aa: CSARVLAPQETQYF

v_gene: TRBV20-1
j_gene: TRBJ2-3
CDR3aa: CSARGTLRLTDTQYF

v_gene: TRBV29-1
j_gene: TRBJ1-1
CDR3aa: CSVESSSRRTEAFF

v_gene: TRBV11-2
j_gene: TRBJ2-7
CDR3aa: CASSLPPLGEQYF

v_gene: TRBV29-1
j_gene: TRBJ2-1
CDR3aa: CSVTVSIYYEQFF

v_gene: TRBV27
j_gene: TRBJ2-5
CDR3aa: CARNVGVDETQYF

v_gene: TRBV7-9
j_gene: TRBJ2-1
CDR3aa: CASSLGLAVNNEQFF